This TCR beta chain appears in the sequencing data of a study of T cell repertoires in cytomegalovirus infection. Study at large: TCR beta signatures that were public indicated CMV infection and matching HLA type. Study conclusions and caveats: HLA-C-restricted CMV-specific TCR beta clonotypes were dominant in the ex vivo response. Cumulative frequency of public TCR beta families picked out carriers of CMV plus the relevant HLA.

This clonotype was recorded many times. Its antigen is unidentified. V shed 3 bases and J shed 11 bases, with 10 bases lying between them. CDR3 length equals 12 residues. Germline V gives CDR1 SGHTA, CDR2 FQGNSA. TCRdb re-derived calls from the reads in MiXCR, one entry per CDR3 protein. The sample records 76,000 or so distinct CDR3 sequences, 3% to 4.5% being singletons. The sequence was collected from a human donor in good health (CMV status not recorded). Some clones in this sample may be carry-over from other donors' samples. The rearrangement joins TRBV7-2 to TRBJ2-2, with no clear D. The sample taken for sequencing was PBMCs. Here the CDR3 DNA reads TGTGCCAGCAGCTTCCCCTTCCTAGAGCTGTTTTTT. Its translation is CASSFPFLELFF. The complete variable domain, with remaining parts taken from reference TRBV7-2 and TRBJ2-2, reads GAGVSQSPSNKVTEKGKDVELRCDPISGHTALYWYRQSLGQGLEFLIYFQGNSAPDKSGLPSDRFSAERTGGSVSTLTIQRTQQEDSAVYLCASSFPFLELFFGEGSRLTVL.